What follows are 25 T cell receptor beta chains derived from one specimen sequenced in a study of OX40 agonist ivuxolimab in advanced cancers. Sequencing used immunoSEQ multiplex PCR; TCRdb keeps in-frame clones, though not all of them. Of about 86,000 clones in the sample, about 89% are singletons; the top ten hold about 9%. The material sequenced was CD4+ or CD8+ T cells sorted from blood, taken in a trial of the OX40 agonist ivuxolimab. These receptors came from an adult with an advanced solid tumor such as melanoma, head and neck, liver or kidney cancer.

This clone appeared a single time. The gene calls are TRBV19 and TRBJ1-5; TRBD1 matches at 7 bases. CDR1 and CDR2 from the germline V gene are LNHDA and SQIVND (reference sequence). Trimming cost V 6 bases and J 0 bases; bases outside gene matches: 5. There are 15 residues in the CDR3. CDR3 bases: TGTGCCAGTAGCTACAGGGGAGGTAGCAATCAGCCCCAGCATTTT. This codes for CASSYRGGSNQPQHF. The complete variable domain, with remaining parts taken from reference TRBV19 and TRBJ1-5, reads DGGITQSPKYLFRKEGQNVTLSCEQNLNHDAMYWYRQDPGQGLRLIYYSQIVNDFQKGDIAEGYSVSREKKESFPLTVTSAQKNPTAFYLCASSYRGGSNQPQHFGDGTRLSIL.

CDR3 residues: CASRPRGLEMNNEQFF. DNA for the CDR3: TGTGCCAGTAGACCGCGGGGACTAGAGATGAACAATGAGCAGTTCTTC. J is TRBJ2-1 and V is TRBV19; 8 bases are a match to TRBD2. There are 16 residues in the CDR3. Per the germline V gene, CDR1 is LNHDA and CDR2 is SQIVND (reference sequence). With V trimmed by 6 bases and J by 5 bases, 12 bases remained unmatched.

CDR3 bases: TGTGCCAGCGGGGGTAATTTCGAAAAACTGTTTTTT. It codes for CASGGNFEKLFF. The chain uses TRBV7-3 and TRBJ1-4; D is perhaps TRBD1 (5 bases). V lost 8 bases and J lost 8, with 12 bases in between. Per germline, CDR1 SGHTA and CDR2 FQGTGA. This CDR3 is built from 12 residues.

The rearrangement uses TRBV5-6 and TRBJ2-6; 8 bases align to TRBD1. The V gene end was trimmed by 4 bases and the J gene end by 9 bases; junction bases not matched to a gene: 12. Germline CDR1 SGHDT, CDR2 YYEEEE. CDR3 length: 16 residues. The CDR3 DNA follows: TGTGCCAGCAGCCCCCTAGGCAGGGGGCGAAGCAACGTCCTGACTTTC. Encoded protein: CASSPLGRGRSNVLTF.

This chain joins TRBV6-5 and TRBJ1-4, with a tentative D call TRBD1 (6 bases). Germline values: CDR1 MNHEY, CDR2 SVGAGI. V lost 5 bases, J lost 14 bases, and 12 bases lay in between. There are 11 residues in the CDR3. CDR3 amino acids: CASSTSGQLFF. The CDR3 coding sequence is TGTGCCAGCAGTACAAGCGGACAGCTGTTTTTT.

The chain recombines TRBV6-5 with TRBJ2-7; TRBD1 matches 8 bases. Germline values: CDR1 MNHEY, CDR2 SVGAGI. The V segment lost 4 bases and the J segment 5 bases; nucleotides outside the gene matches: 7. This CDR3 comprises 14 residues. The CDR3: CASSSPQGANEQYF. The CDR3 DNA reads TGTGCCAGCAGTTCCCCCCAGGGGGCCAACGAGCAGTACTTC.

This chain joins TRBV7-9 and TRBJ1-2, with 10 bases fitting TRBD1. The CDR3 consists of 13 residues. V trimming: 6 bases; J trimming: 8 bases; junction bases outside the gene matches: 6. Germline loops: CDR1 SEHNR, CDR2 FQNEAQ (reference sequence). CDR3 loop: CASSPGQGEGYTF. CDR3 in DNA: TGTGCCAGCAGTCCAGGACAGGGGGAGGGCTACACCTTC.

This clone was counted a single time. In nucleotides, the CDR3 is TGTGCCAGCAGCCCAGATGCCCCCAACCCACCCCTCCACTTT. Translated, it gives CASSPDAPNPPLHF. The rearrangement links TRBV4-2 to TRBJ1-6, with D uncertain. The CDR3 extends over 14 amino acids. Per the germline V gene, CDR1 is LGHNA and CDR2 is YNFKEQ. Trimming removed 4 bases at V and 11 bases at J, with 15 bases between.

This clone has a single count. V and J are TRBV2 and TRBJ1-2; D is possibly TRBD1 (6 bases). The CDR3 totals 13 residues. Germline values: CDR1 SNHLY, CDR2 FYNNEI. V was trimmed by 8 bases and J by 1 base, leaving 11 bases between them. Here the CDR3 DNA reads TGTGCCAGCCCCAGGGGCTTTAACTATGGCTACACCTTC. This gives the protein CASPRGFNYGYTF. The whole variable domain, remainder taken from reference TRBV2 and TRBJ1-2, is EPEVTQTPSHQVTQMGQEVILRCVPISNHLYFYWYRQILGQKVEFLVSFYNNEISEKSEIFDDQFSVERPDGSNFTLKIRSTKLEDSAMYFCASPRGFNYGYTFGSGTRLTVV.

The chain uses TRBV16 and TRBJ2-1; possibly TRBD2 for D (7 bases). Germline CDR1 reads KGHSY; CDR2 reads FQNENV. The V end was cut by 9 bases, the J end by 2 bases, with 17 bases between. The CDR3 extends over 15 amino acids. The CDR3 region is CASATTGGPYNEQFF. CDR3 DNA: TGTGCCAGTGCCACGACGGGGGGCCCCTACAATGAGCAGTTCTTC.

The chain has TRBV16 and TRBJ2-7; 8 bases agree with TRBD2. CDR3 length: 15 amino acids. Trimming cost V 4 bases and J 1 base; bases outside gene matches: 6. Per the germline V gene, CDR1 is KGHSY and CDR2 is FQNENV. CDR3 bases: TGTGCCAGCAGCCCCCCCGGGGGGGCGTCCTACGAGCAGTACTTC. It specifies CASSPPGGASYEQYF.

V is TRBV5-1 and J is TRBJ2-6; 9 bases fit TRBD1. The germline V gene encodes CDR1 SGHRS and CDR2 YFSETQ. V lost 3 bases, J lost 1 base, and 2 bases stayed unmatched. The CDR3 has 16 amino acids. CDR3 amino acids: CASSSGQGSGANVLTF. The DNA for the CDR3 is TGCGCCAGCAGCTCAGGACAGGGGTCTGGGGCCAACGTCCTGACTTTC.

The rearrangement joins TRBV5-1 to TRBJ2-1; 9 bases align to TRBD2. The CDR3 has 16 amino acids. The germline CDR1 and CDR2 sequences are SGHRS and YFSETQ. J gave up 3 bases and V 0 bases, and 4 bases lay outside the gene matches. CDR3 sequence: CASSLAPSGNYNEQFF. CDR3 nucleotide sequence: TGCGCCAGCAGCTTGGCTCCTAGCGGGAACTACAATGAGCAGTTCTTC. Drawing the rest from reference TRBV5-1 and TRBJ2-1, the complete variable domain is KAGVTQTPRYLIKTRGQQVTLSCSPISGHRSVSWYQQTPGQGLQFLFEYFSETQRNKGNFPGRFSGRQFSNSRSEMNVSTLELGDSALYLCASSLAPSGNYNEQFFGPGTRLTVL.

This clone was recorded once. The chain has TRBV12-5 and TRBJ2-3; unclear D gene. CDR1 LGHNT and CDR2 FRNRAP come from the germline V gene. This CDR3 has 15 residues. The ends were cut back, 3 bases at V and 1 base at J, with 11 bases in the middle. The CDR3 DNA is TGTGCTAGTGGTTTAGGCCCAATAGGCACAGATACGCAGTATTTT. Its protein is CASGLGPIGTDTQYF.

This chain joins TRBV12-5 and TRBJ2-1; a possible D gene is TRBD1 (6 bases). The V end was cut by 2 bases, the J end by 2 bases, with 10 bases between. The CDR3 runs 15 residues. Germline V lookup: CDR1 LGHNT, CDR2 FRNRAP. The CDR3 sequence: CASGLTGTTYNEQFF. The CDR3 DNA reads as TGTGCTAGTGGTTTGACAGGGACAACCTACAATGAGCAGTTCTTC.

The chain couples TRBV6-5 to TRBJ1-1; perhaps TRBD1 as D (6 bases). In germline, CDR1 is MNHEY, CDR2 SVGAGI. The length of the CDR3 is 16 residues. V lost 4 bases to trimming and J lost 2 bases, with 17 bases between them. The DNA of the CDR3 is TGTGCCAGCAGTTGGGACATCATAGGAAGAAACACTGAAGCTTTCTTT. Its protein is CASSWDIIGRNTEAFF.

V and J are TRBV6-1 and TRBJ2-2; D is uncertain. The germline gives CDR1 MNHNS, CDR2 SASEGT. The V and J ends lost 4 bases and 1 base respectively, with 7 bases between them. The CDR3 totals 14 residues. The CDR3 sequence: CASSVIVNTGELFF. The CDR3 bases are TGTGCCAGCAGTGTGATAGTGAACACCGGGGAGCTGTTTTTT.

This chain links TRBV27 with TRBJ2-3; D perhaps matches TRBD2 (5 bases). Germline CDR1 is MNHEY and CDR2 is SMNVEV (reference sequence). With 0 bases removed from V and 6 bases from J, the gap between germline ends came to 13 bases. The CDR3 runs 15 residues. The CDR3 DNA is TGTGCCAGCAGTTTATCTGTTGGAGGCCCGGATACGCAGTATTTT. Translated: CASSLSVGGPDTQYF.

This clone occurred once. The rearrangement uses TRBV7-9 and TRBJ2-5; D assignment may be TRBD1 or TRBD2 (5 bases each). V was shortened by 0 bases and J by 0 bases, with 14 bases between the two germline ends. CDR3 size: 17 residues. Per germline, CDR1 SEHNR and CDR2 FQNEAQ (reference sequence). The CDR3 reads CASSLAEDWGYQETQYF. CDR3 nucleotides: TGTGCCAGCAGCTTAGCGGAGGACTGGGGGTACCAAGAGACCCAGTACTTC.

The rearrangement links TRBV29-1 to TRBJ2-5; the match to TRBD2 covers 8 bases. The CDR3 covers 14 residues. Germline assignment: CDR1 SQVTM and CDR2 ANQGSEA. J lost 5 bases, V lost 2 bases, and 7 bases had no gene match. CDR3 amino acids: CSVERLARGETQYF. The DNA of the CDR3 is TGCAGCGTTGAACGACTAGCGAGGGGGGAGACCCAGTACTTC.

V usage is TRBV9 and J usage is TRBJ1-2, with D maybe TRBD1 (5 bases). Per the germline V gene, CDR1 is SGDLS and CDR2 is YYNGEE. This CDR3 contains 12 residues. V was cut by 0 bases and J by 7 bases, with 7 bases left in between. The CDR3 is CASSVVGGGYTF. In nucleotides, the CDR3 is TGTGCCAGCAGCGTAGTGGGGGGTGGCTACACCTTC.

The CDR3 sequence: CASTGEGETQYF. CDR3 nucleotide sequence: TGTGCCAGCACGGGAGAGGGAGAGACCCAGTACTTC. The gene calls are TRBV5-4 and TRBJ2-5; the D gene is possibly TRBD2 (6 bases). Germline V gene lookup returns CDR1 SGHNT and CDR2 YYREEE (reference sequence). The CDR3 runs to 12 residues. Trimming stripped 6 bases from V and 4 bases from J, with 10 bases between.

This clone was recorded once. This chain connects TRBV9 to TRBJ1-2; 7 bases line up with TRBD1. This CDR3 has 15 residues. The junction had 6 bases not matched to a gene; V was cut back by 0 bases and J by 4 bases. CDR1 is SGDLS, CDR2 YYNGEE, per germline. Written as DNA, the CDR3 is TGTGCCAGCAGCGTAGGGGGGACAGAAGCCTATGGCTACACCTTC. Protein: CASSVGGTEAYGYTF. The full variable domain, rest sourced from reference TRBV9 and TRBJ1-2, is DSGVTQTPKHLITATGQRVTLRCSPRSGDLSVYWYQQSLDQGLQFLIQYYNGEERAKGNILERFSAQQFPDLHSELNLSSLELGDSALYFCASSVGGTEAYGYTFGSGTRLTVV.

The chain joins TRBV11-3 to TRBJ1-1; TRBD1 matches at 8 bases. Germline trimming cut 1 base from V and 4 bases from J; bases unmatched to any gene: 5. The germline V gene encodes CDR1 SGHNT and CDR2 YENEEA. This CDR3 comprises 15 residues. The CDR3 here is CASSLAQGALTEAFF. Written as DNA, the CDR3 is TGTGCCAGCAGCTTAGCTCAGGGGGCGCTCACTGAAGCTTTCTTT.

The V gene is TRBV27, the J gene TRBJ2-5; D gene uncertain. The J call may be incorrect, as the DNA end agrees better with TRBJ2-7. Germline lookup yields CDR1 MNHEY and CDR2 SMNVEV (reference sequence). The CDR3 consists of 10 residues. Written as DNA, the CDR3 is TGTGCCAGCGGTCTCTACGAGCAGTACTTC. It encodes CASGLYEQYF.